Here is one T cell receptor beta chain with its context. This clone's antigen is unknown. A read error is possible here, since a much larger clone lies one base away. This sample was included in a study of kidney transplant recipient with SARS-CoV-2 infection (dated by TCRdb to the early 2020s). Sequencing relied on an Illumina MiSeq. The peripheral T cell repertoire was profiled for human TCRbeta genes. The source study handled its data this way. Beta-binomial modelling was used to test for differences in clonotype abundance while accounting for variability over time. Clonotypes that had expanded were screened against the ImmuneCODE reference database of SARS-CoV-2-associated TCRs and mapped onto regions of the viral genome. Additional repertoire analyses examined TRBV gene usage, CDR3 length, CDR3 amino acid overlap between time points, distributions of clonotype abundance, and Jaccard similarity. TCRdb ran its own pipeline on the public reads, namely fastp trimming at Q25 and MiXCR clone calling, and kept in-frame beta chains. Every entry covers one CDR3 protein and lists the most common genes and DNA from its rows. The V and J calls reflect TCRdb's pipeline rather than the authors' work. Within this sample are about 240,000 distinct CDR3 sequences, with more than 25% of them counted one time only. The top ten clonotypes cover roughly 7.3% of the sample.

Sample time point, as interpreted from the label and publication: pre-pandemic baseline sample and day 111 after first positive SARS-CoV-2 test. The germline V gene (reference sequence) gives CDR1 as SEHNR and CDR2 as FQNEAQ. From its cysteine to its phenylalanine, the CDR3 spans 16 amino acids. This entry keeps only the CDR3 DNA: 48 bases, framed from base 1. The sequence derives from a male patient aged 25-45 years who had COVID-19 and was a kidney transplant recipient. The graft donor may be the source of some T cells after a transplant. The rearrangement combines TRBV7-9 with TRBJ1-2, and TRBD1 may be the D gene, going by 6 matching bases. The source was a blood sample, collected at baseline and on day 111 from a kidney transplant recipient. The CDR3 loop reads CASSFGGTSSPYDYTF. The DNA is TGTGCCAGCAGCTTCGGGGGCACCTCTTCCCCTTATGACTACACCTTC.